This TCR beta chain derives from a study of blood T cell repertoires in COVID-19. Study at large: COVID-19 samples, acute and convalescent, were from the United States, Italy and Spain. T cells, B-cell-depleted T cells, or PBMCs provided the cDNA or gDNA that served as material.

The germline CDR1 and CDR2 sequences are KGHSH and LQKENI. This CDR3 contains 15 residues. After removal of 4 bases from V and 5 bases from J, the junction contained 4 bases not matched to a gene. As processed by the authors: Researchers report that nucleated cell counts were estimated from reference gene primer amplification. TCRdb's copy holds only in-frame clones and misses some; the assay was immunoSEQ multiplex PCR. That table supplies the V and J calls and clone size; D and trimming were determined from the DNA. Of about 170,000 clones listed, around four fifths are singletons. Source material: peripheral blood. The TCR comes from a woman aged 70 to 79 who had recovered from COVID-19. V usage is TRBV18 and J usage is TRBJ2-2; 10 bases agree with TRBD2. The CDR3 DNA is TGTGCCAGCTCACAAGGACTAGCGGTTACCGGGGAGCTGTTTTTT. Encoded protein: CASSQGLAVTGELFF.